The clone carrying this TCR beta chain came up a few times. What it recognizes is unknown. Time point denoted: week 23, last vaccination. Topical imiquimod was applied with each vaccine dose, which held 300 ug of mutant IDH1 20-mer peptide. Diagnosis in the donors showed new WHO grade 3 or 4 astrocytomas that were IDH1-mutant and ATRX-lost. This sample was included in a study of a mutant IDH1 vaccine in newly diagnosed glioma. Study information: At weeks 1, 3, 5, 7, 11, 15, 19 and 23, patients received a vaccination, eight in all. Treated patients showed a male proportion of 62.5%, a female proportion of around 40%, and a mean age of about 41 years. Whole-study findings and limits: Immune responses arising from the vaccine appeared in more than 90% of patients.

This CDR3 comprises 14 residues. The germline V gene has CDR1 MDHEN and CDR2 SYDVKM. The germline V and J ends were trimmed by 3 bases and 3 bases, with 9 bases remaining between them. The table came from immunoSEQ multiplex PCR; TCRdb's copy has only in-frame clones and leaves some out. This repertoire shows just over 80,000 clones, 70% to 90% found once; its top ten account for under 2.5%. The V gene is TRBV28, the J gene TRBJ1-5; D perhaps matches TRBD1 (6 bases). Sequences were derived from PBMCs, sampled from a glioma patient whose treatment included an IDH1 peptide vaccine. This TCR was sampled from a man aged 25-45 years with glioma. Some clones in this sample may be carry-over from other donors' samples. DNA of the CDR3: TGTGCCAGCAGTTTTTCAGGGGCCAATCAGCCCCAGCATTTT. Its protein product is CASSFSGANQPQHF.